This is a list of T cell receptor beta chains from one sample in a study of blood T cell repertoires in COVID-19. Generated by immunoSEQ multiplex PCR, the TCRdb table keeps only in-frame clones and is missing some. The sample holds 150,000 to 200,000 clones, 89% seen once. The sequencing sample was made of peripheral blood. The receptors here all came from a man between 60 and 75 years old with acute or convalescent COVID-19. The CDR3 runs from the conserved cysteine through the conserved F or W. Each record gives: J gene, clone size, D gene, V gene, CDR3 protein, CDR3 DNA. A D gene is named only where the DNA matches it firmly. Some rows mark clone size as missing; the rest say once, few, many or name a class of expanded clone.

>TRBJ2-3|.|TRBD1|TRBV27
CASSLGQVVTDTQYF
TGTGCCAGCAGTTTAGGACAGGTAGTCACAGATACGCAGTATTTT
>TRBJ2-7|.|.|TRBV14
CASSLAGAFSYEQYF
TGTGCCAGCAGCCTCGCGGGGGCCTTCTCCTACGAGCAGTACTTC
>TRBJ1-2|once|TRBD1|TRBV5-5
CASSPDGRPSQGYYGYTF
TGTGCCAGCAGCCCGGACGGGCGACCCTCACAGGGGTACTATGGCTACACCTTC
>TRBJ1-1|few|.|TRBV5-8
CASSLGPGWNTEAFF
TGTGCCAGCAGCTTGGGTCCGGGATGGAACACTGAAGCTTTCTTT
>TRBJ2-1|.|TRBD2|TRBV2
CASSVRRGAVFSSYNEQFF
TGTGCCAGCAGTGTGAGGCGGGGGGCCGTCTTTTCCTCCTACAATGAGCAGTTCTTC
>TRBJ2-7|.|.|TRBV30
CAWSAYRSSYEQYF
TGTGCCTGGAGCGCGTACAGGAGCTCCTACGAGCAGTACTTC
>TRBJ1-2|once|TRBD1|TRBV18
CASSPDRGYGYTF
TGTGCCAGCTCACCAGACAGGGGATATGGCTACACCTTC
>TRBJ2-3|.|TRBD2|TRBV3-1/TRBV3-2
CASSQQLAGRSDTQYF
TGTGCCAGCAGCCAACAACTAGCGGGGAGGTCAGATACGCAGTATTTT
>TRBJ1-6|.|TRBD1|TRBV6-5
CASRTGVGWNSPLHF
TGTGCCAGCAGGACAGGGGTTGGGTGGAATTCACCCCTCCACTTT
>TRBJ2-7|.|TRBD2|TRBV5-1
CASSLGGTSGTYEQYF
TGCGCCAGCAGCTTGGGCGGGACTAGCGGTACCTACGAGCAGTACTTC
>TRBJ1-1|.|.|TRBV10-3
CAISERGLNTEAFF
TGTGCCATCAGTGAGCGGGGGTTGAACACTGAAGCTTTCTTT
>TRBJ1-6|.|TRBD1|TRBV5-6
CASSLANPRGRPYNSPLHF
TGTGCCAGCAGCTTGGCCAACCCCAGGGGGCGACCTTATAATTCACCCCTCCACTTT
>TRBJ1-2|.|.|TRBV30
CAWKGGLLEPDVGYTF
TGTGCCTGGAAAGGGGGTCTCTTGGAGCCAGATGTCGGCTACACCTTC
>TRBJ2-7|.|.|TRBV30
CAWSSTGPSGQYF
TGTGCCTGGAGTTCGACAGGCCCCAGCGGGCAGTACTTC
>TRBJ1-2|once|TRBD1|TRBV30
CASTEWDRYGLGYTF
TGTGCCTCCACGGAGTGGGACAGGTACGGCCTCGGCTACACCTTC
>TRBJ1-6|.|TRBD1|TRBV18
CASSPTGQGAHNSPLHF
TGTGCCAGCTCACCAACGGGACAGGGAGCTCATAATTCACCCCTCCACTTT
>TRBJ1-4|.|.|TRBV18
CASSPPLTTNEKLFF
TGTGCCAGCTCACCACCCCTTACAACTAATGAAAAACTGTTTTTT
>TRBJ2-6|.|TRBD1|TRBV18
CASGNVGQGASGANVLTF
TGTGCCAGCGGGAATGTGGGACAGGGGGCGTCTGGGGCCAACGTCCTGACTTTC
>TRBJ1-2|.|.|TRBV30
CAWTNRADGYTF
TGTGCCTGGACAAACAGGGCCGACGGCTACACCTTC
>TRBJ2-7|.|.|TRBV4-1
CASSFQQGRPYEQYF
TGCGCCAGCAGCTTTCAACAGGGTAGACCCTACGAGCAGTACTTC
>TRBJ2-7|.|.|TRBV12-3/TRBV12-4
CASSLGGLYEQYF
TGTGCCAGCAGTTTGGGGGGGCTGTACGAGCAGTACTTC
>TRBJ2-7|.|.|TRBV5-1
CASSKDGKTYEQYF
TGCGCCAGCAGCAAAGACGGGAAAACCTACGAGCAGTACTTC
>TRBJ1-1|once|TRBD1|TRBV5-4
CASEQTGGTEAFF
TGTGCCAGCGAACAAACAGGGGGCACTGAAGCTTTCTTT
>TRBJ2-2|.|.|TRBV5-4
CASRIGVGQTVGELFF
TGTGCCAGCAGAATTGGGGTCGGACAGACTGTTGGGGAGCTGTTTTTT
>TRBJ1-5|.|.|TRBV19
CASKGVPKNQPQHF
TGTGCCAGTAAGGGGGTCCCGAAGAATCAGCCCCAGCATTTT
>TRBJ2-3|.|.|TRBV9
CASSTRGGASTDTQYF
TGTGCCAGCAGCACCCGTGGCGGGGCTAGCACAGATACGCAGTATTTT
>TRBJ1-6|.|.|TRBV6-5
CASSYSGELRSPLHF
TGTGCCAGCAGTTACTCCGGGGAGTTACGCTCACCCCTCCACTTT
>TRBJ2-1|.|TRBD2|TRBV5-1
CASSSPGLAYNEQFF
TGCGCCAGCAGCTCCCCGGGACTAGCATACAATGAGCAGTTCTTC
>TRBJ1-4|.|.|TRBV7-9
CASSFPQGRGEKLFF
TGTGCCAGCAGCTTCCCGCAAGGACGGGGTGAAAAACTGTTTTTT
>TRBJ1-4|.|.|TRBV5-5
CASSFLLTYTGNEKLFF
TGTGCCAGCAGCTTCCTACTGACTTACACTGGGAATGAAAAACTGTTTTTT
>TRBJ2-1|.|.|TRBV9
CASSPRGGDNEQFF
TGTGCCAGCAGCCCTCGAGGGGGAGACAATGAGCAGTTCTTC
>TRBJ2-4|.|TRBD2|TRBV4-1
CASSQGVSGALKNIQYF
TGCGCCAGCAGCCAAGGGGTTAGCGGGGCGTTAAAAAACATTCAGTACTTC
>TRBJ1-6|.|.|TRBV9
CASSVGGPGRGSPLHF
TGTGCCAGCAGCGTAGGGGGCCCAGGTAGGGGTTCACCCCTCCACTTT
>TRBJ1-2|.|TRBD1|TRBV6-5
CASRGDSSGYTF
TGTGCCAGCAGGGGGGACAGTTCTGGCTACACCTTC
>TRBJ2-2|.|.|TRBV7-3
CASSLEGGAGELFF
TGTGCCAGCAGCTTAGAAGGGGGGGCCGGGGAGCTGTTTTTT
>TRBJ2-5|.|.|TRBV5-1
CASSLGRGQETQYF
TGCGCCAGCAGCTTGGGTCGCGGCCAAGAGACCCAGTACTTC
>TRBJ1-5|.|.|TRBV7-2
CASSLQGLSQPQHF
TGTGCCAGCAGCCTACAGGGTTTGAGTCAGCCCCAGCATTTT
>TRBJ1-5|.|.|TRBV6-5
CASSNNLSNQPQHF
TGTGCCAGCAGCAACAACCTTAGCAATCAGCCCCAGCATTTT
>TRBJ1-2|.|TRBD1|TRBV28
CASRNPGAGGKDYGYTF
TGTGCCAGCAGGAATCCGGGGGCAGGGGGGAAGGACTATGGCTACACCTTC
>TRBJ2-1|.|.|TRBV10-2
CASSTGSSSYNEQFF
TGCGCCAGCAGCACAGGTTCTAGCTCCTACAATGAGCAGTTCTTC
>TRBJ1-5|.|.|TRBV12-3/TRBV12-4
CASSSVRLQPQHF
TGTGCCAGCAGTTCCGTTCGACTTCAGCCCCAGCATTTT
>TRBJ1-4|.|.|TRBV5-1
CASSFLGQSTNEKLFF
TGCGCCAGCAGCTTCCTCGGACAGTCCACTAATGAAAAACTGTTTTTT
>TRBJ2-1|.|.|TRBV6-5
CASSYGGRMNEQFF
TGTGCCAGCAGTTACGGGGGGAGGATGAATGAGCAGTTCTTC
>TRBJ1-1|.|.|TRBV19
CASSINGGTRDAFF
TGTGCCAGTAGTATAAACGGAGGCACCCGTGATGCTTTCTTT
>TRBJ1-2|.|TRBD1|TRBV5-8
CASRDRGRSGYTF
TGTGCCAGCCGGGACAGGGGGCGATCTGGCTACACCTTC
>TRBJ1-5|.|.|TRBV30
CAWSRGAPMSPQHF
TGTGCCTGGAGCCGGGGGGCCCCGATGAGTCCCCAGCATTTT
>TRBJ2-4|.|TRBD2|TRBV19
CASSLAGGPTYENIQYF
TGTGCCAGTAGCCTAGCGGGGGGGCCTACCTATGAAAACATTCAGTACTTC
>TRBJ1-2|.|.|TRBV7-9
CASSLMRADYGYTF
TGTGCCAGCAGCTTAATGAGGGCTGACTATGGCTACACCTTC
>TRBJ2-7|.|.|TRBV2
CASSVGGLPYEQYF
TGTGCCAGCAGTGTAGGAGGGCTCCCCTACGAGCAGTACTTC
>TRBJ1-2|.|TRBD1|TRBV9
CASSNPGGRDYGYTF
TGTGCCAGCAGCAACCCAGGGGGTAGGGACTATGGCTACACCTTC
>TRBJ1-1|.|TRBD1|TRBV5-4
CASHRTGNTEAFF
TGTGCCAGCCACCGGACAGGGAACACTGAAGCTTTCTTT
>TRBJ1-1|.|.|TRBV19
CASSIVGGETVGTEAFF
TGTGCCAGTAGTATAGTAGGGGGGGAGACAGTGGGCACTGAAGCTTTCTTT
>TRBJ2-1|.|.|TRBV4-2
CASSQGWVSGSYNEQFF
TGTGCCAGCAGCCAAGGGTGGGTCTCAGGCTCCTACAATGAGCAGTTCTTC
>TRBJ2-3|.|TRBD1|TRBV5-1
CASRQGTGTDTQYF
TGCGCCAGCAGGCAGGGGACAGGGACAGATACGCAGTATTTT
>TRBJ1-1|.|.|TRBV6-5
CASRVRQQNTEAFF
TGTGCCAGCAGGGTACGACAGCAGAACACTGAAGCTTTCTTT
>TRBJ2-7|.|TRBD2|TRBV5-1
CASSTAAAGTSGYEQYF
TGCGCCAGCAGCACCGCCGCCGCAGGGACTAGCGGGTACGAGCAGTACTTC
>TRBJ2-5|.|TRBD1|TRBV2
CASSGGFLQGRETQYF
TGTGCCAGCAGTGGGGGGTTCTTACAGGGGAGAGAGACCCAGTACTTC
>TRBJ2-4|few|TRBD1|TRBV19
CASDPGQGGRKYF
TGTGCCAGTGATCCGGGACAGGGCGGGAGAAAGTACTTC
>TRBJ2-7|.|.|TRBV19
CASSTHGQFPYEQYF
TGTGCCAGTAGTACCCACGGACAGTTTCCCTACGAGCAGTACTTC
>TRBJ2-3|.|.|TRBV3-1/TRBV3-2
CASSQGLTADTQYF
TGTGCCAGCAGCCAGGGACTTACTGCAGATACGCAGTATTTT